Shown below are 22 T cell receptor beta chains from a single sample sequenced in a study of blood T cell repertoires in COVID-19. Repertoires were generated with immunoSEQ multiplex PCR, while TCRdb's copy carries only in-frame clones and drops some. This sample has more than 300,000 clones, with under 90% found just once. The sample consisted of PBMCs or T cells enriched from blood (not recorded which). These TCRs come from a woman aged 25 to 39 who had recovered from COVID-19.

The gene calls are TRBV29-1 and TRBJ2-3; the D gene is possibly TRBD2 (7 bases). The CDR3 runs to 17 residues. Germline values: CDR1 SQVTM, CDR2 ANQGSEA. V lost 1 base and J 0 bases, leaving 17 bases between the germline ends. The CDR3 region is CSVEGGAGAPSTDTQYF. The CDR3 DNA is TGCAGCGTTGAAGGGGGGGCGGGAGCCCCTAGCACAGATACGCAGTATTTT.

This chain links TRBV2 with TRBJ2-7; weak D call: TRBD2 (6 bases). V was pared by 4 bases and J by 6 bases, with 16 bases between. In germline, CDR1 is SNHLY, CDR2 FYNNEI. The CDR3 has 14 amino acids. CDR3 DNA sequence: TGTGCCAGCAGTGGTGTAATAGTGGAGGGCGAGCAGTACTTC. Amino acids: CASSGVIVEGEQYF.

This rearrangement joins TRBV3-1 (or the pseudogene TRBV3-2) to TRBJ2-1; the D gene is possibly TRBD2 (6 bases). V was clipped by 0 bases and J by 6 bases, with 9 bases between them. Germline lookup yields CDR1 LGHDT and CDR2 YNNKEL (reference sequence). CDR3 length: 14 amino acids. As DNA, the CDR3 is TGTGCCAGCAGCCAAGATGTGGGGGGCAATGAGCAGTTCTTC. Residues: CASSQDVGGNEQFF.

This clone appeared a single time. The chain recombines TRBV5-6 with TRBJ1-2; TRBD1 is a possible D gene (5 bases). Germline CDR1 SGHDT, CDR2 YYEEEE. V was pared by 6 bases and J by 0 bases, with 15 bases between. The CDR3 has 15 residues. In nucleotides, the CDR3 is TGTGCCAGCAACAAATGGACATACGCTAACTATGGCTACACCTTC. Protein: CASNKWTYANYGYTF. Drawing the rest from reference TRBV5-6 and TRBJ1-2, the complete variable domain is DAGVTQSPTHLIKTRGQQVTLRCSPKSGHDTVSWYQQALGQGPQFIFQYYEEEERQRGNFPDRFSGHQFPNYSSELNVNALLLGDSALYLCASNKWTYANYGYTFGSGTRLTVV.

This clone was observed once. The V gene is TRBV20-1, the J gene TRBJ1-1; D perhaps matches TRBD1 (5 bases). CDR3 length equals 11 residues. The ends were cut back, 6 bases at V and 8 bases at J, with 13 bases in the middle. The germline V gene has CDR1 DFQATT and CDR2 SNEGSKA (reference sequence). The CDR3 spells CSATDTEEAFF. Here the CDR3 DNA reads TGCAGTGCAACGGACACCGAGGAAGCTTTCTTT.

This clone was observed once. The gene calls are TRBV6-6 and TRBJ2-2; D is unclear. CDR1 is MNHNY and CDR2 is SVGAGI in the germline V gene (reference sequence). This CDR3 spans 14 amino acids. The V and J ends lost 10 bases and 1 base respectively, with 13 bases between them. This chain's CDR3 is CATSPRENTGELFF. The CDR3 DNA is TGTGCCACAAGTCCTCGAGAGAACACCGGGGAGCTGTTTTTT.

CDR3 nucleotide sequence: TGTGCCACCAGCAGGGAAGGACTGAATTTCACAGATACGCAGTATTTT. Translated, it gives CATSREGLNFTDTQYF. The chain is built from TRBV15 and TRBJ2-3; tentatively, D is TRBD2 (5 bases). The V and J ends lost 3 bases and 2 bases respectively, with 15 bases between them. CDR1 and CDR2 from the germline V gene are LNHNV and YYDKDF (reference sequence). This CDR3 spans 16 amino acids.

The rearrangement links TRBV5-1 to TRBJ1-2; perhaps TRBD1 as D (5 bases). With 3 bases removed from V and 1 base from J, the gap between germline ends came to 13 bases. The V gene's germline CDR1 is SGHRS and CDR2 YFSETQ. This CDR3 is built from 15 residues. Here the CDR3 reads CASSSFAGLNYGYTF. The CDR3 DNA sequence: TGCGCCAGCAGCTCCTTTGCGGGACTTAACTATGGCTACACCTTC.

The DNA of the CDR3 is TGTGCCAGCAGCCCTCGGGGGTATAGCTATGGCTACACCTTC. Protein product: CASSPRGYSYGYTF. The chain recombines TRBV7-2 with TRBJ1-2; a possible D gene is TRBD1 (5 bases). Germline lookup yields CDR1 SGHTA and CDR2 FQGNSA. The CDR3 covers 14 residues. Trimming pared 5 bases from V and 4 bases from J, leaving 14 bases between.

The rearrangement uses TRBV11-3 and TRBJ1-1; D unresolved. Per the germline V gene, CDR1 is SGHNT and CDR2 is YENEEA. This CDR3 is built from 13 residues. V was pared by 1 base and J by 1 base, with 4 bases between. The CDR3 DNA sequence: TGTGCCAGCAGCTTAGGGCCGAACACTGAAGCTTTCTTT. Protein sequence: CASSLGPNTEAFF.

The gene calls are TRBV7-2 and TRBJ2-1, with 8 bases matching TRBD2. The CDR3 totals 15 residues. J was trimmed by 3 bases and V by 6 bases; bases with no gene match: 7. The germline V gene has CDR1 SGHTA and CDR2 FQGNSA. CDR3 sequence: CASRHTSGSYNEQFF. As DNA, the CDR3 is TGTGCCAGCAGACATACTAGCGGAAGCTACAATGAGCAGTTCTTC.

The genes are TRBV9 and TRBJ1-5; 7 bases line up with TRBD1. This CDR3 has 14 residues. CDR1 is SGDLS and CDR2 is YYNGEE in the germline V gene. V lost 0 bases to trimming and J lost 7 bases; unmatched junction nucleotides: 4. CDR3 DNA sequence: TGTGCCAGCAGCGTAGGGCCAGGGGGGCAGCCCCAGCATTTT. Its protein is CASSVGPGGQPQHF. Based on the CDR3 plus reference TRBV9 and TRBJ1-5, the full variable domain is DSGVTQTPKHLITATGQRVTLRCSPRSGDLSVYWYQQSLDQGLQFLIQYYNGEERAKGNILERFSAQQFPDLHSELNLSSLELGDSALYFCASSVGPGGQPQHFGDGTRLSIL.

The rearrangement joins TRBV6-6 to TRBJ2-1; tentatively, D is TRBD2 (6 bases). There are 13 residues in the CDR3. CDR1 and CDR2 from the germline V gene are MNHNY and SVGAGI (reference sequence). The ends were cut back, 8 bases at V and 8 bases at J, with 16 bases in the middle. The CDR3 bases are TGTGCCAGCGTAGCGGAACAAATGGATGAGCAGTTCTTC. Translation gives CASVAEQMDEQFF.

The chain has TRBV7-6 and TRBJ1-1, with D unclear. Trimming removed 5 bases from V and 0 bases from J, with 10 bases in between. In germline, CDR1 is SGHVS, CDR2 FNYEAQ. The CDR3 has 14 residues. The CDR3 sequence is CASSPPGVNTEAFF. CDR3 bases: TGTGCCAGCAGCCCCCCCGGGGTGAACACTGAAGCTTTCTTT.

This chain connects TRBV7-2 to TRBJ2-7; 7 nucleotides agree with TRBD1. The V and J ends lost 5 bases and 7 bases, in that order; junction bases with no gene match: 14. The CDR3 loop spans 15 amino acids. Germline CDR1 is SGHTA and CDR2 is FQGNSA. CDR3 amino acids: CASSPTTGVLREQYF. The CDR3 DNA reads TGTGCCAGCAGCCCAACTACAGGGGTCCTGAGGGAGCAGTACTTC.

This clone came up once. The chain uses TRBV5-4 and TRBJ2-5, with 12 bases aligning to TRBD2. Trimming at V came to 4 bases and at J to 1 base, leaving 5 bases not matched to a gene. Per the germline V gene, CDR1 is SGHNT and CDR2 is YYREEE (reference sequence). The CDR3 sequence is 16 residues long. In DNA form, the CDR3 reads TGTGCCAGCAGCCAAGGACTAGCGGGATCCCAAGAGACCCAGTACTTC. Translated: CASSQGLAGSQETQYF.

The rearrangement links TRBV2 to TRBJ2-5; D unresolved. Germline-derived CDR1 and CDR2 are SNHLY and FYNNEI. This CDR3 comprises 14 residues. V lost 1 base and J 2 bases, leaving 8 bases between the germline ends. The CDR3 loop reads CASSEGPFQETQYF. The CDR3 coding sequence is TGTGCCAGCAGTGAAGGGCCGTTTCAAGAGACCCAGTACTTC. The full variable domain, in which reference TRBV2 and TRBJ2-5 provide the parts outside the CDR3, is EPEVTQTPSHQVTQMGQEVILRCVPISNHLYFYWYRQILGQKVEFLVSFYNNEISEKSEIFDDQFSVERPDGSNFTLKIRSTKLEDSAMYFCASSEGPFQETQYFGPGTRLLVL.

The chain carries TRBV11-2 and TRBJ2-2; D may be TRBD1 (6 bases). Germline lookup yields CDR1 SGHAT and CDR2 FQNNGV. Trimming removed 3 bases from V and 3 bases from J, with 14 bases in between. The CDR3 runs 16 residues. CDR3 loop: CASSFRVRGHTGELFF. The CDR3 coding sequence is TGTGCCAGCAGCTTTAGGGTCAGGGGACACACCGGGGAGCTGTTTTTT.

V and J are TRBV19 and TRBJ1-5; 9 nucleotides line up with TRBD1. Trimming removed 6 bases from V and 0 bases from J; junction bases left unmatched: 3. From germline, CDR1 is LNHDA and CDR2 SQIVND (reference sequence). The CDR3 spans 15 residues. CDR3 region: CASRATGGSNQPQHF. CDR3 bases: TGTGCCAGTAGGGCGACAGGGGGTAGCAATCAGCCCCAGCATTTT.

This chain links TRBV7-9 with TRBJ2-7; 7 nucleotides align to TRBD2. From germline, CDR1 is SEHNR and CDR2 FQNEAQ (reference sequence). This CDR3 has 14 amino acids. V lost 3 bases to trimming and J lost 1 base; unmatched junction nucleotides: 3. CDR3 nucleotide sequence: TGTGCCAGCAGCTTTATGGGAGGGTCCTACGAGCAGTACTTC. Translated, it gives CASSFMGGSYEQYF.

The V call is TRBV6-5, the J call TRBJ1-3; D is ambiguous. The CDR3 has 14 amino acids. V lost 6 bases and J lost 1, with 10 bases in between. Per germline, CDR1 MNHEY and CDR2 SVGAGI. CDR3 region: CASRTENSGNTIYF. In nucleotides, the CDR3 is TGTGCCAGCAGGACGGAGAATTCTGGAAACACCATATATTTT.

The V and J genes are TRBV4-1 and TRBJ2-7; TRBD2 matches 9 bases. Germline lookup yields CDR1 MGHRA and CDR2 YSYEKL. This CDR3 has 17 amino acids. V lost 0 bases, J lost 7 bases, and 13 bases stayed unmatched. CDR3 nucleotide sequence: TGCGCCAGCAGCCAAGATGGTTGGGTAGCGGGAGCGTATGAGCAGTACTTC. Translation: CASSQDGWVAGAYEQYF.